A selection of T cell receptor beta chains follows, all from one sample in a study of cytomegalovirus exposure and HLA in healthy donors. Assay used: immunoSEQ multiplex PCR; TCRdb lists only in-frame clones, some missing. The sample holds 140,000 to 150,000 clones, around 79% seen once. Specimen: PBMCs. The source is a woman aged 40 to 55 in good health and CMV-seropositive. The CDR3 runs from the conserved cysteine through the conserved F or W. Each record gives: clone size, D gene, CDR3 length, V gene, J gene, CDR3 protein, CDR3 DNA. The D gene is left open where the match is weak. Clone sizes are given selectively: once, few, many, or a class where the clone is expanded.

few	-	13	TRBV18	TRBJ2-5	CASSPVPQETQYF	TGTGCCAGCTCACCAGTCCCTCAAGAGACCCAGTACTTC
-	-	11	TRBV28	TRBJ1-6	CASKKGDSLHF	TGTGCCAGCAAAAAGGGGGATTCACTCCACTTT
-	TRBD2	16	TRBV7-6	TRBJ2-3	CASSPPGLGGTDTQYF	TGTGCCAGCAGCCCCCCGGGACTAGGAGGCACAGATACGCAGTATTTT
-	-	15	TRBV19	TRBJ2-5	CASSIVEGPRETQYF	TGTGCCAGTAGTATCGTGGAGGGGCCTCGAGAGACCCAGTACTTC
-	-	13	TRBV7-2	TRBJ2-7	CASSFGLIYEQYF	TGTGCCAGCAGCTTCGGGTTGATCTACGAGCAGTACTTC
-	-	15	TRBV5-6	TRBJ1-2	CASSWREADPYGYTF	TGTGCCAGCAGTTGGAGAGAGGCCGACCCTTATGGCTACACCTTC
-	-	10	TRBV6-1	TRBJ2-1	CASSSGRQFF	TGTGCCAGCAGTTCCGGGAGGCAGTTCTTC
-	TRBD2	18	TRBV2	TRBJ2-5	CASGGLAGGMRVGETQYF	TGTGCCAGCGGAGGACTAGCGGGGGGGATGAGAGTCGGAGAGACCCAGTACTTC
once	TRBD2	14	TRBV15	TRBJ2-5	CATSRLAGGETQYF	TGTGCCACCAGCAGGCTAGCGGGGGGGGAGACCCAGTACTTC
-	-	13	TRBV5-5	TRBJ1-6	CASSLEGASPLHF	TGTGCCAGCAGCTTGGAAGGGGCCTCACCCCTCCACTTT
once	TRBD2	16	TRBV5-4	TRBJ2-3	CASSLGVSGAADTQYF	TGTGCCAGCAGCTTGGGGGTTAGCGGGGCTGCAGATACGCAGTATTTT
-	-	15	TRBV28	TRBJ1-2	CASSLSGGANYGYTF	TGTGCCAGCAGCCTAAGTGGGGGGGCTAACTATGGCTACACCTTC
-	-	14	TRBV11-1	TRBJ1-1	CASSTLTGRTEAFF	TGTGCCAGCAGCACTCTAACAGGGCGCACTGAAGCTTTCTTT
-	-	16	TRBV4-1	TRBJ2-7	CASSPPSQRPPDEQYF	TGCGCCAGCAGCCCCCCGTCCCAGCGGCCCCCGGACGAGCAGTACTTC
-	-	17	TRBV12-5	TRBJ2-7	CASARKYSTGEGYEQYF	TGTGCTAGTGCCAGGAAGTATTCGACAGGAGAAGGCTACGAGCAGTACTTC
-	-	16	TRBV2	TRBJ2-2	CASSESSAGYTGELFF	TGTGCCAGCAGTGAATCCTCGGCGGGGTACACCGGGGAGCTGTTTTTT
-	TRBD2	16	TRBV9	TRBJ2-1	CASSPTLAGDYNEQFF	TGTGCCAGCAGCCCCACTCTAGCGGGGGACTACAATGAGCAGTTCTTC
-	TRBD1	17	TRBV4-1	TRBJ2-3	CASSHYSTGGPPDTQYF	TGCGCCAGCAGCCACTATTCGACAGGGGGCCCCCCAGATACGCAGTATTTT
-	TRBD1	15	TRBV6-5	TRBJ1-4	CASSYSGTDNEKLFF	TGTGCCAGCAGTTACTCTGGGACAGATAATGAAAAACTGTTTTTT
few	TRBD2	17	TRBV5-4	TRBJ2-2	CASSLTSGGLPTGELFF	TGTGCCAGCAGCTTGACTAGCGGGGGGTTGCCCACCGGGGAGCTGTTTTTT
-	TRBD1	15	TRBV7-2	TRBJ1-2	CASSLARDRGYGYTF	TGTGCCAGCAGCTTAGCGCGGGACAGGGGGTATGGCTACACCTTC
-	TRBD1	16	TRBV19	TRBJ1-6	CASSPTGAAEGSPLHF	TGTGCCAGTAGTCCGACAGGGGCGGCGGAAGGTTCACCCCTCCACTTT
few	-	14	TRBV6-6	TRBJ1-4	CASSYEGANEKLFF	TGTGCCAGCAGTTACGAGGGAGCTAATGAAAAACTGTTTTTT
-	-	13	TRBV5-1	TRBJ2-4	CASSTSSGSIQYF	TGCGCCAGCAGCACGAGCTCAGGAAGCATTCAGTACTTC
once	TRBD2	15	TRBV7-2	TRBJ2-7	CASSPWGLAGDEQYF	TGTGCCAGCAGCCCCTGGGGACTAGCTGGGGACGAGCAGTACTTC
-	TRBD1	14	TRBV14	TRBJ1-1	CASSQRQGNTEAFF	TGTGCCAGCAGCCAAAGACAGGGAAACACTGAAGCTTTCTTT
-	-	14	TRBV7-2	TRBJ1-1	CASSLEIRGAVAFF	TGTGCCAGCAGCTTAGAGATCAGGGGAGCGGTAGCTTTCTTT
-	-	12	TRBV28	TRBJ1-2	CASSSNSYGYTF	TGTGCCAGCAGTTCCAACAGCTATGGCTACACCTTC
once	-	15	TRBV7-9	TRBJ2-7	CASSLEPSGAYEQYF	TGTGCCAGCAGCTTAGAGCCCTCCGGGGCCTACGAGCAGTACTTC
once	TRBD1	16	TRBV2	TRBJ1-1	CASSATGALGNTEAFF	TGTGCCAGCAGTGCCACAGGGGCGCTCGGGAACACTGAAGCTTTCTTT
-	-	17	TRBV7-9	TRBJ1-1	CASSLGGFGLGNTEAFF	TGTGCCAGCAGCTTAGGAGGGTTTGGCCTCGGGAACACTGAAGCTTTCTTT
-	-	18	TRBV7-2	TRBJ1-3	CASSLFEGVGLFGNTIYF	TGTGCCAGCAGCTTATTCGAGGGGGTAGGGCTCTTTGGAAACACCATATATTTT
-	TRBD1	16	TRBV9	TRBJ2-7	CASSVGQGAQTYEQYF	TGTGCCAGCAGCGTAGGGCAGGGGGCGCAAACCTACGAGCAGTACTTC
-	TRBD2	16	TRBV28	TRBJ2-3	CASSPGLAGSTDTQYF	TGTGCCAGCAGCCCTGGACTAGCGGGAAGCACAGATACGCAGTATTTT
-	-	15	TRBV30	TRBJ2-6	CAWHLREAGANVLTF	TGTGCCTGGCACCTCAGGGAAGCTGGGGCCAACGTCCTGACTTTC
-	-	14	TRBV28	TRBJ1-2	CASSLIKGNYGYTF	TGTGCCAGCAGTCTTATAAAGGGGAACTATGGCTACACCTTC
-	-	15	TRBV11-3	TRBJ2-1	CASSLDQGTYNEQFF	TGTGCCAGCAGCTTAGATCAGGGGACCTACAATGAGCAGTTCTTC
-	-	16	TRBV29-1	TRBJ2-7	CSVVGRATKVSYEQYF	TGCAGCGTTGTAGGGCGGGCGACCAAGGTCAGCTACGAGCAGTACTTC
-	TRBD1	16	TRBV10-3	TRBJ2-2	CAISEAAGGNTGELFF	TGTGCCATCAGTGAGGCGGCAGGGGGAAACACCGGGGAGCTGTTTTTT
-	TRBD1	15	TRBV4-1	TRBJ1-4	CASSQGDRVGGKLFF	TGCGCCAGCAGCCAAGGCGACAGGGTTGGCGGAAAACTGTTTTTT
once	TRBD2	17	TRBV7-2	TRBJ2-2	CASSLALSSGGPGELFF	TGTGCCAGCAGCTTAGCGCTAAGTTCGGGGGGGCCCGGGGAGCTGTTTTTT
-	TRBD1	14	TRBV7-9	TRBJ2-7	CSSSFGQVGYEQYF	TGTTCCAGCAGTTTTGGACAGGTGGGATACGAGCAGTACTTC
-	TRBD2	15	TRBV28	TRBJ2-2	CASSPGGLLTGELFF	TGTGCCAGCAGCCCGGGGGGGTTACTCACCGGGGAGCTGTTTTTT
-	-	13	TRBV6-5	TRBJ1-1	CASSYSSREAAFF	TGTGCCAGCAGTTACAGTTCCAGGGAAGCAGCTTTCTTT
-	TRBD2	15	TRBV5-6	TRBJ2-1	CASTVFSGGADEQFF	TGTGCCAGCACCGTTTTTAGCGGGGGGGCGGATGAGCAGTTCTTC
-	TRBD2	17	TRBV4-1	TRBJ2-2	CASSQRLGGANTGELFF	TGCGCCAGCAGCCAAAGACTCGGGGGGGCGAACACCGGGGAGCTGTTTTTT
-	-	13	TRBV30	TRBJ1-4	CAWTGTLDEKLFF	TGTGCCTGGACCGGGACATTGGATGAAAAACTGTTTTTT
-	-	13	TRBV19	TRBJ2-7	CASSIDRDYEQYF	TGTGCCAGTAGTATAGACAGGGACTACGAGCAGTACTTC